The 25 T cell receptor beta chains reported below all come from one sample, sequenced in a study of Ad26.COV2.S vaccination and SARS-CoV-2 variants. The repertoire was sequenced with immunoSEQ multiplex PCR; TCRdb's copy has only in-frame clones and lacks some. Of 350,000 to 450,000 clones listed, 92% are singletons. Stated treatment: around 19 received Ad26.COV2.S at low or high dose, single or two shots; about 5 received placebo; per-sample allocation not given. Repertoires come from day 63 after the first vaccine or placebo injection. The source material was peripheral blood, sampled in a trial of Ad26.COV2.S vaccine versus placebo. Receptor source: a person between 18 and 60 years old who received the Ad26.COV2.S COVID-19 vaccine or a placebo.

The rearrangement uses TRBV6-1 and TRBJ2-3; D might be TRBD2 (5 bases). CDR3 length equals 15 residues. With 1 base removed from V and 2 bases from J, the gap between germline ends came to 10 bases. Germline CDR1 and CDR2: MNHNS and SASEGT. In DNA, the CDR3 is TGTGCCAGCAGTGAAGATGGAGACTACACAGATACGCAGTATTTT. Protein product: CASSEDGDYTDTQYF.

CDR3 sequence: CATSDLSGPVQNTEAFF. CDR3 DNA: TGTGCCACCAGTGATTTGTCAGGGCCAGTTCAGAACACTGAAGCTTTCTTT. The rearrangement links TRBV24-1 to TRBJ1-1; weak D call: TRBD1 (5 bases). CDR1 is KGHDR, CDR2 SFDVKD, per germline. Trimming shortened V by 0 bases and J by 1 base, and 14 bases separated the two germline ends. This CDR3 is built from 17 residues.

The V gene is TRBV9, the J gene TRBJ2-3, with D possibly being TRBD1 (5 bases). In germline, CDR1 is SGDLS, CDR2 YYNGEE. The CDR3 covers 13 residues. V shed 5 bases and J shed 0 bases, with 7 bases lying between them. This CDR3 is CASRQESTDTQYF. CDR3 coding DNA: TGTGCCAGCAGACAGGAGAGCACAGATACGCAGTATTTT.

This clone was observed a handful of times. This chain uses TRBV11-2 with TRBJ1-1; TRBD1 matches at 7 bases. This CDR3 contains 15 residues. V shed 5 bases, J shed 6 bases, and the junction held 12 bases outside the gene matches. Germline lookup yields CDR1 SGHAT and CDR2 FQNNGV. In DNA form, the CDR3 reads TGTGCCAGCAGCCAACAGACAGGGAGTAGCTCTGAAGCTTTCTTT. The encoded protein is CASSQQTGSSSEAFF.

This clone was detected only once. The gene calls are TRBV14 and TRBJ1-2; D is possibly TRBD1 (5 bases). V dropped 3 bases and J dropped 3 bases, with 5 bases sitting between them. Germline CDR1 and CDR2: SGHDN and FVKESK. There are 12 residues in the CDR3. The CDR3 coding sequence is TGTGCCAGCAGCCAGACAGACTATGGCTACACCTTC. Protein: CASSQTDYGYTF.

The chain carries TRBV19 and TRBJ2-1; D may be TRBD1 or TRBD2 (5 bases each). Trimming took 3 bases from V and 9 from J, leaving 18 bases between them. Per germline, CDR1 LNHDA and CDR2 SQIVND (reference sequence). The CDR3 spans 15 residues. The CDR3 nucleotides are TGTGCCAGTAGTATCCGGCACGCTCCTGGGGGTGAGCAGTTCTTC. Encoded protein: CASSIRHAPGGEQFF.

The chain joins TRBV15 to TRBJ1-2; D is unresolved. In germline, CDR1 is LNHNV, CDR2 YYDKDF (reference sequence). V lost 1 base and J lost 7, with 13 bases in between. The CDR3 has 14 residues. The CDR3 region is CATSRVFVGGGYTF. As DNA, the CDR3 is TGTGCCACCAGCAGAGTCTTCGTGGGAGGTGGCTACACCTTC.

The J gene is TRBJ1-2, the V gene TRBV5-1; possible D gene TRBD1, 6 bases. The CDR3 consists of 14 residues. V lost 1 base to trimming and J lost 5 bases, with 12 bases between them. Germline V gives CDR1 SGHRS, CDR2 YFSETQ. The CDR3 sequence: CASSLPGEGYGYTF. CDR3 nucleotide sequence: TGCGCCAGCAGCTTGCCAGGGGAGGGGTATGGCTACACCTTC. The whole variable domain, filled in from reference TRBV5-1 and TRBJ1-2, reads KAGVTQTPRYLIKTRGQQVTLSCSPISGHRSVSWYQQTPGQGLQFLFEYFSETQRNKGNFPGRFSGRQFSNSRSEMNVSTLELGDSALYLCASSLPGEGYGYTFGSGTRLTVV.

This chain joins TRBV5-1 and TRBJ2-3; D is unresolved. In germline, CDR1 is SGHRS, CDR2 YFSETQ. This CDR3 comprises 17 residues. Trimming pared 1 base from V and 2 bases from J, leaving 17 bases between. CDR3 sequence reads: CASSLSLRGSSTDTQYF. CDR3 bases: TGCGCCAGCAGCTTGAGTCTCCGAGGATCCTCCACAGATACGCAGTATTTT.

V gene TRBV30 combines with J gene TRBJ2-2; TRBD1 or TRBD2 may be the D gene (5 bases each). Germline V gene lookup returns CDR1 GTSNPN and CDR2 SVGIG (reference sequence). The V end was cut by 5 bases, the J end by 0 bases, with 7 bases between. The CDR3 length is 13 residues. The CDR3 DNA sequence: TGTGCCTGGTTGGGGGCGAACACCGGGGAGCTGTTTTTT. Translated, it gives CAWLGANTGELFF.

The V gene is TRBV9, the J gene TRBJ1-2; unclear D gene. Trimming removed 1 base at V and 5 bases at J, with 6 bases between. Per the germline V gene, CDR1 is SGDLS and CDR2 is YYNGEE. This CDR3 region has 12 residues. The CDR3 region is CASSVSGYGYTF. The CDR3 region has the DNA TGTGCCAGCAGCGTATCCGGGTATGGCTACACCTTC. Combining the CDR3 with reference TRBV9 and TRBJ1-2 gives the whole variable domain DSGVTQTPKHLITATGQRVTLRCSPRSGDLSVYWYQQSLDQGLQFLIQYYNGEERAKGNILERFSAQQFPDLHSELNLSSLELGDSALYFCASSVSGYGYTFGSGTRLTVV.

This rearrangement joins TRBV5-6 to TRBJ1-3, with TRBD1 as a possible D gene (5 bases). The CDR3 covers 13 residues. Looked up from germline, CDR1 is SGHDT and CDR2 is YYEEEE. Trimming removed 4 bases at V and 4 bases at J, with 9 bases between. The CDR3 sequence: CASSPWGGNTIYF. The CDR3 DNA reads as TGTGCCAGCAGCCCCTGGGGGGGAAACACCATATATTTT.

The chain uses TRBV7-2 and TRBJ2-7, with D tentatively TRBD2 (5 bases). The CDR3 sequence is 15 residues long. The V end was cut by 1 base, the J end by 2 bases, with 12 bases between. Germline V gene sequence: CDR1 SGHTA, CDR2 FQGNSA. The CDR3 reads CASSLGWGAAYEQYF. CDR3 nucleotides: TGTGCCAGCAGCTTAGGTTGGGGAGCGGCCTACGAGCAGTACTTC.

V usage is TRBV19 and J usage is TRBJ1-6; unclear D gene. This CDR3 has 15 amino acids. The germline V gene has CDR1 LNHDA and CDR2 SQIVND (reference sequence). Between the trimmed V and J ends, which lost 7 bases and 7 bases, there was a span of 17 bases. The CDR3 region has the DNA TGTGCCAGTAACCCCTTTTGGCAAGGGAATTCACCCCTCCACTTT. It is translated as CASNPFWQGNSPLHF. The full variable domain, rest sourced from reference TRBV19 and TRBJ1-6, is DGGITQSPKYLFRKEGQNVTLSCEQNLNHDAMYWYRQDPGQGLRLIYYSQIVNDFQKGDIAEGYSVSREKKESFPLTVTSAQKNPTAFYLCASNPFWQGNSPLHFGNGTRLTVT.

This chain joins TRBV27 and TRBJ2-5; TRBD2 is a possible D gene (7 bases). CDR3 length equals 16 residues. V lost 5 bases to trimming and J lost 0 bases, with 16 bases between them. Germline lookup yields CDR1 MNHEY and CDR2 SMNVEV (reference sequence). CDR3 nucleotides: TGTGCCAGCAGTGAATTCGGGGGGCGGTACCAAGAGACCCAGTACTTC. Protein product: CASSEFGGRYQETQYF.

This clone is a singleton in its sample. The rearrangement links TRBV18 to TRBJ1-1, with a possible D match to TRBD1 (5 bases). The CDR3 extends over 15 amino acids. The germline V and J ends were trimmed by 1 base and 3 bases, with 12 bases remaining between them. The germline gives CDR1 KGHSH, CDR2 LQKENI. CDR3 sequence reads: CASSPLGFRDTEAFF. In DNA, the CDR3 is TGTGCCAGCTCACCACTGGGATTCAGGGACACTGAAGCTTTCTTT.

The J gene is TRBJ1-2, the V gene TRBV6-6, with 8 positions matching TRBD1. Germline CDR1 MNHNY, CDR2 SVGAGI (reference sequence). V lost 4 bases and J lost 4; bases outside the gene matches: 2. The CDR3 runs 13 residues. In DNA, the CDR3 is TGTGCCAGCAGTTCGGGACAGGCCTATGGCTACACCTTC. It translates to CASSSGQAYGYTF.

The genes are TRBV28 and TRBJ2-7; TRBD2 matches at 8 bases. CDR3 length: 13 residues. CDR1 MDHEN and CDR2 SYDVKM come from the germline V gene. With V trimmed by 2 bases and J by 5 bases, 2 bases remained unmatched. CDR3 nucleotide sequence: TGTGCCAGCAGTTTAGGGACTAGACACGAGCAGTACTTC. This encodes CASSLGTRHEQYF.

CDR3: CASSYSGTGWYEQYF. The CDR3 DNA reads TGTGCCAGCAGTTACTCGGGGACAGGGTGGTACGAGCAGTACTTC. The chain carries TRBV6-5 and TRBJ2-7, with 9 bases lining up with TRBD1. CDR1 is MNHEY and CDR2 is SVGAGI in the germline V gene. This CDR3 contains 15 residues. J was trimmed by 4 bases and V by 0 bases; bases with no gene match: 4.

V usage is TRBV7-2 and J usage is TRBJ1-2; no definite D call. V was clipped by 5 bases and J by 2 bases, with 18 bases between them. The CDR3 extends over 16 amino acids. Germline CDR1 is SGHTA and CDR2 is FQGNSA. CDR3 region: CASSPTSPQLNYGYTF. CDR3 DNA sequence: TGTGCCAGCAGCCCCACCAGCCCGCAGCTAAACTATGGCTACACCTTC.

The gene calls are TRBV5-6 and TRBJ2-7, with D uncertain. The length of the CDR3 is 15 residues. Germline-derived CDR1 and CDR2 are SGHDT and YYEEEE. Trimming cost V 1 base and J 0 bases, with 11 bases left between them. The CDR3 nucleotides read TGTGCCAGCAGCTTGAGGAACTGGTACTCCTACGAGCAGTACTTC. The encoded protein is CASSLRNWYSYEQYF. Full variable domain (rest looked up from reference TRBV5-6 and TRBJ2-7): DAGVTQSPTHLIKTRGQQVTLRCSPKSGHDTVSWYQQALGQGPQFIFQYYEEEERQRGNFPDRFSGHQFPNYSSELNVNALLLGDSALYLCASSLRNWYSYEQYFGPGTRLTVT.

The chain combines TRBV7-2 with TRBJ1-6; no definite D call. This CDR3 region has 12 residues. CDR1 and CDR2 (germline): SGHTA, FQGNSA. Deletions cut 4 bases from V and 2 bases from J, with 0 bases between. CDR3 DNA: TGTGCCAGCAGCTCCTATAATTCACCCCTCCACTTT. As protein: CASSSYNSPLHF.

The V and J genes are TRBV7-9 and TRBJ2-2, with D perhaps TRBD1 (5 bases). Germline V gene sequence: CDR1 SEHNR, CDR2 FQNEAQ (reference sequence). CDR3 length: 15 residues. The V end lost 7 bases, the J end lost 2 bases, and 14 bases lay between the germline ends. Here the CDR3 reads CASNPATDNTGELFF. The CDR3 DNA sequence: TGTGCCAGCAACCCCGCGACAGATAACACCGGGGAGCTGTTTTTT. Drawing the rest from reference TRBV7-9 and TRBJ2-2, the complete variable domain is DTGVSQNPRHKITKRGQNVTFRCDPISEHNRLYWYRQTLGQGPEFLTYFQNEAQLEKSRLLSDRFSAERPKGSFSTLEIQRTEQGDSAMYLCASNPATDNTGELFFGEGSRLTVL.

This chain joins TRBV6-2 or TRBV6-3 and TRBJ2-6; weak D call: TRBD1 (6 bases). Germline assignment: CDR1 MNHEY and CDR2 SVGEGT. Trimming left V 4 bases short and J 4 bases short, with 11 bases between. This CDR3 comprises 15 residues. CDR3 in amino acids: CASSFRQVGANVLTF. The CDR3 DNA reads TGTGCCAGCAGTTTCCGACAGGTAGGGGCCAACGTCCTGACTTTC.

The genes are TRBV6-2 or TRBV6-3 and TRBJ1-2, with 7 bases that match TRBD1. The CDR3 sequence is 14 residues long. Trimming removed 5 bases from V and 8 bases from J; junction bases left unmatched: 11. Germline assignment: CDR1 MNHEY and CDR2 SVGEGT. The CDR3 spells CASSVRPTGNGYTF. CDR3 nucleotide sequence: TGTGCCAGCAGTGTGCGACCGACAGGGAACGGCTACACCTTC.